This TCR beta chain emerged from a study of T cells after yellow fever vaccination. Findings and limits, study-wide: Subsequent to the booster, the majority of primary-vaccination clones reappeared (around 96% CD4, 85% to 90% CD8).

There are a few counts of this clonotype. Its antigen is not identified. A single record per CDR3 protein comes from TCRdb applying MiXCR to the 5' RACE reads. This sample carries some 560,000 distinct CDR3 sequences, roughly 17% of them seen once, and the ten largest clones take about 18%. The CDR3 is 16 amino acids. The V gene's germline CDR1 is SGHTA and CDR2 FQGTGA. The ends lost 5 bases at V and 0 bases at J; junction bases unmatched: 6. This specimen consisted of PBMCs, obtained 5 to 6 days after the first yellow fever vaccination. The chain links TRBV7-3 to TRBJ2-1; 8 bases line up with TRBD2. The sequence was obtained from a young man who received the YFV17D yellow fever vaccine. This CDR3 is CASSPSGGTSYNEQFF. The CDR3 DNA follows: TGTGCCAGCAGCCCCAGCGGGGGAACCTCCTACAATGAGCAGTTCTTC.